Listed below are T cell receptor beta chains from one sample, sequenced in a study of CD8 T cells in Susac syndrome. MiXCR was run by TCRdb on the immunoSEQ multiplex PCR reads, yielding one entry per CDR3 protein. The sample has approximately 100,000 distinct CDR3 sequences, approximately 95% seen once. Specimen: CD8+ T cells from PBMCs. The receptors shown here come from a human donor with Susac syndrome. Both conserved end residues are part of each CDR3. Fields, in order: J gene, clone size, D gene, V gene, CDR3 DNA, CDR3 protein. The D gene is left open where the match is weak. Size is stated for part of the rows, as once, few or many counts, or as a class when the clone is expanded.

J gene: TRBJ2-1
clone size: NA
D gene: TRBD2
V gene: TRBV7-3
CDR3 DNA: TGTGCCAGCAGCACCACTAGCGGGGACTCCTACAATGAGCAGTTCTTC
CDR3 protein: CASSTTSGDSYNEQFF

J gene: TRBJ2-7
clone size: few
D gene: NA
V gene: TRBV11-2
CDR3 DNA: TGTGCCAGCAGCCCTAGAGACAGATGGAGCTCCTACGAGCAGTACTTC
CDR3 protein: CASSPRDRWSSYEQYF

J gene: TRBJ2-3
clone size: NA
D gene: TRBD2
V gene: TRBV11-2
CDR3 DNA: TGTGCCAGCAGCTTACCCACCCGTTCTTTAGGCGGGGGGACAACAGATACGCAGTATTTT
CDR3 protein: CASSLPTRSLGGGTTDTQYF

J gene: TRBJ2-2
clone size: once
D gene: NA
V gene: TRBV4-3
CDR3 DNA: TGCGCCAGCAGCCAGGAGGGGGCGGCCGGGGAGCTGTTTTTT
CDR3 protein: CASSQEGAAGELFF

J gene: TRBJ1-2
clone size: few
D gene: TRBD1
V gene: TRBV7-3
CDR3 DNA: TGTGCCAGCAGTTTTGGACAGGGTGGTTATGGCTACACCTTC
CDR3 protein: CASSFGQGGYGYTF

J gene: TRBJ2-5
clone size: NA
D gene: NA
V gene: TRBV5-1
CDR3 DNA: TGCGCCAGCAGCTTGGACGAAGAGTCACGGTACTTC
CDR3 protein: CASSLDEESRYF

J gene: TRBJ2-6
clone size: NA
D gene: NA
V gene: TRBV9
CDR3 DNA: TGTGCCAGCAGCCCCACTGGGACCCCTGGGGCCAACGTCCTGACTTTC
CDR3 protein: CASSPTGTPGANVLTF

J gene: TRBJ2-7
clone size: NA
D gene: NA
V gene: TRBV10-3
CDR3 DNA: TGTGCCATCAGTGAGTCGCAGGGGCTGAACTACGAGCAGTACTTC
CDR3 protein: CAISESQGLNYEQYF

J gene: TRBJ2-7
clone size: once
D gene: NA
V gene: TRBV19
CDR3 DNA: TGTGCCAGTAGTGTCAGGGCCTCCTACGAGCAGTACTTC
CDR3 protein: CASSVRASYEQYF

J gene: TRBJ2-4
clone size: NA
D gene: NA
V gene: TRBV7-9
CDR3 DNA: TGTGCCAGCAGCTTAGGTCCGACAGGCACCAAAAACATTCAGTACTTC
CDR3 protein: CASSLGPTGTKNIQYF

J gene: TRBJ2-2
clone size: NA
D gene: NA
V gene: TRBV12-3/TRBV12-4
CDR3 DNA: TGTGCCAGCAGTTTAGACGGGGGCGCAACCGGGGAGCTGTTTTTT
CDR3 protein: CASSLDGGATGELFF

J gene: TRBJ1-1
clone size: NA
D gene: NA
V gene: TRBV12-3/TRBV12-4
CDR3 DNA: TGTGCCAGCAGTTCATCCGACGCCGCTGAAGCTTTCTTT
CDR3 protein: CASSSSDAAEAFF

J gene: TRBJ1-5
clone size: NA
D gene: NA
V gene: TRBV9
CDR3 DNA: TGTGCCAGCAGCGACTCTGGGGGCATCAATCAGCCCCAGCATTTT
CDR3 protein: CASSDSGGINQPQHF